This entry lists 21 T cell receptor beta chains sequenced from one sample in a study of CD8 T cells in Susac syndrome. The RNA, about 0.45 to 1 ug, was put through reverse transcription using random hexamers. TCRdb analysed the immunoSEQ multiplex PCR reads with MiXCR anew, one entry per CDR3 protein. The table lists 250,000 to 350,000 distinct CDR3 sequences, 92% of them singletons. The sample was CD4+ T cells from PBMCs. The receptor source for this set is a human donor with multiple sclerosis.

The J gene is TRBJ1-5, the V gene TRBV19; D gene uncertain. V gave up 4 bases and J gave up 1 base, with 14 bases separating them. Germline CDR1 reads LNHDA; CDR2 reads SQIVND (reference sequence). The CDR3 covers 16 residues. The CDR3 sequence: CASSNLHGRSNQPQHF. CDR3 DNA sequence: TGTGCCAGTAGTAATCTACACGGTAGAAGCAATCAGCCCCAGCATTTT.

The V call is TRBV6-6, the J call TRBJ1-3; TRBD1 matches at 7 bases. The germline CDR1 and CDR2 sequences are MNHNY and SVGAGI (reference sequence). This CDR3 is 15 amino acids long. Losses at the gene ends were 6 bases for V and 0 bases for J; bases not matched to a gene: 5. In DNA form, the CDR3 reads TGTGCCAGCAGGCAAGACAGGGCCTCTGGAAACACCATATATTTT. This gives the protein CASRQDRASGNTIYF.

The DNA for the CDR3 is TGCAGTGCTTGGGACACCACTAACTATGGCTACACCTTC. This sequence encodes CSAWDTTNYGYTF. V and J are TRBV20-1 and TRBJ1-2; D possibly corresponds to TRBD1 (6 bases). The CDR3 runs to 13 residues. CDR1 DFQATT and CDR2 SNEGSKA come from the germline V gene (reference sequence). The ends were cut back, 5 bases at V and 0 bases at J, with 10 bases in the middle.

The chain couples TRBV29-1 to TRBJ2-2; D assignment may be TRBD1 or TRBD2 (6 bases each). CDR1 and CDR2 from the germline V gene are SQVTM and ANQGSEA. Trimming removed 5 bases at V and 4 bases at J, with 11 bases between. This CDR3 is built from 13 residues. The CDR3 coding sequence is TGCAGCGTTAATAAGGGGGGCACCGGGGAGCTGTTTTTT. Its translation is CSVNKGGTGELFF.

The chain couples TRBV9 to TRBJ2-7; 10 bases align to TRBD1. The CDR3 covers 13 residues. The J segment lost 6 bases and the V segment lost 4 bases, leaving 4 bases of the junction unmatched. Germline V gene lookup returns CDR1 SGDLS and CDR2 YYNGEE. The DNA for the CDR3 is TGTGCCAGCAGCCGGACAGGGGGGCCCGAGCAGTACTTC. This gives the protein CASSRTGGPEQYF.

This rearrangement joins TRBV12-3 or TRBV12-4 to TRBJ1-1, with 10 bases that match TRBD1. Unmatched junction bases numbered 4, after V lost 6 bases and J lost 3 bases. The CDR3 covers 14 residues. CDR3 in DNA: TGTGCCAGCAGCCGGGACAGGGGTTACACTGAAGCTTTCTTT. Residues: CASSRDRGYTEAFF.

The chain employs TRBV5-1 and TRBJ2-3; 10 positions match TRBD2. This CDR3 comprises 18 residues. With V trimmed by 4 bases and J by 3 bases, 14 bases remained unmatched. Germline CDR1 SGHRS, CDR2 YFSETQ. The CDR3 sequence is CASSLSGRAYRETDTQYF. The CDR3 DNA reads as TGCGCCAGCAGCCTCAGCGGGAGGGCCTACCGGGAAACAGATACGCAGTATTTT.

The chain combines TRBV20-1 with TRBJ1-3, with D unclear. Per germline, CDR1 DFQATT and CDR2 SNEGSKA (reference sequence). V was pared by 1 base and J by 0 bases, with 10 bases between. CDR3 length: 15 residues. The chain's CDR3 is CSARVQRDSGNTIYF. CDR3 DNA: TGCAGTGCTAGAGTACAGAGGGACTCTGGAAACACCATATATTTT.

This clonotype has only a few counts. The V and J genes are TRBV7-8 and TRBJ1-1, with TRBD1 as a possible D gene (5 bases). Germline CDR1 reads SGHVS; CDR2 reads FQNEAQ. V lost 1 base and J lost 8, with 11 bases in between. This CDR3 comprises 13 residues. Written as DNA, the CDR3 is TGTGCCAGCAGCTTAGGGACCGGGGGGGAAGCTTTCTTT. It translates to CASSLGTGGEAFF.

The genes are TRBV19 and TRBJ2-1; TRBD2 might be the D (5 bases). The CDR3 contains 15 residues. Germline V gene data show CDR1 as LNHDA and CDR2 as SQIVND (reference sequence). V lost 4 bases, J lost 8 bases, and 18 bases lay in between. CDR3 region: CASSRNRDFPHEQFF. CDR3 nucleotide sequence: TGTGCCAGTAGTAGAAACCGGGATTTCCCCCATGAGCAGTTCTTC.

The chain employs TRBV4-2 and TRBJ2-1, with 12 bases identical to TRBD2. J gave up 6 bases and V 1 base, and 10 bases lay outside the gene matches. This CDR3 comprises 18 residues. Germline lookup yields CDR1 LGHNA and CDR2 YNFKEQ. The CDR3 coding sequence is TGTGCCAGCAGCCAAGGGCTAGCGGGAGGGCCGGGGTTCAATGAGCAGTTCTTC. The encoded protein is CASSQGLAGGPGFNEQFF.

A remark on this clonotype: An end of the junction differs from the germline gene, which may be a read error. This chain links TRBV29-1 with TRBJ2-7; D is perhaps TRBD1 (7 bases). The CDR3 is made up of 12 amino acids. Germline V gene lookup returns CDR1 SQVTM and CDR2 ANQGSEA. CDR3 in DNA: TGCAGCGGCGGGGACAGCTCCCACGAGCAGTACTTC. It codes for CSGGDSSHEQYF.

CDR3 protein: CASSQGQGRGNTEAFF. The CDR3 DNA reads as TGTGCCAGCAGTCAGGGACAGGGAAGGGGGAACACTGAAGCTTTCTTT. The gene calls are TRBV6-6 and TRBJ1-1; 9 bases match TRBD1. The germline V gene has CDR1 MNHNY and CDR2 SVGAGI (reference sequence). There are 16 residues in the CDR3. V lost 5 bases to trimming and J lost 1 base; unmatched junction nucleotides: 8.

The chain combines TRBV4-2 with TRBJ2-2; TRBD2 matches at 9 bases. Unmatched junction bases numbered 7, after V lost 6 bases and J lost 5 bases. This CDR3 contains 15 residues. Germline CDR1 is LGHNA and CDR2 is YNFKEQ. This CDR3 is CASRRGRGGTGELFF. CDR3 bases: TGTGCCAGCAGGCGCGGGAGGGGAGGTACCGGGGAGCTGTTTTTT.

Here the CDR3 DNA reads TGCAGTGCTAGAGTTCCCCTGCAGGGCGGGGTATACAATGAGCAGTTCTTC. Its translation is CSARVPLQGGVYNEQFF. The chain couples TRBV20-1 to TRBJ2-1; perhaps TRBD2 as D (6 bases). Germline V gene sequence: CDR1 DFQATT, CDR2 SNEGSKA (reference sequence). The V end lost 1 base, the J end lost 4 bases, and 20 bases lay between the germline ends. CDR3 length equals 17 residues.

V is TRBV7-2 and J is TRBJ2-2; a possible D gene is TRBD1 (6 bases). Germline CDR1 SGHTA, CDR2 FQGNSA. This CDR3 is 14 amino acids long. V was trimmed by 3 bases and J by 7 bases, leaving 12 bases between them. The CDR3 nucleotides are TGTGCCAGCAGCTTTTACAGGGCGGGCGGGGAGCTGTTTTTT. It specifies CASSFYRAGGELFF.

The V call is TRBV11-2, the J call TRBJ1-1; 12 positions match TRBD1. The J segment lost 4 bases and the V segment lost 5 bases, leaving 2 bases of the junction unmatched. The CDR3 contains 14 residues. The germline gives CDR1 SGHAT, CDR2 FQNNGV. The CDR3 DNA follows: TGTGCCAGCAGCCGGGACAGGGGGCGCACTGAAGCTTTCTTT. Protein: CASSRDRGRTEAFF.

The chain uses TRBV5-1 and TRBJ2-2, with D unresolved. This CDR3 spans 14 amino acids. Germline V gives CDR1 SGHRS, CDR2 YFSETQ. V was trimmed by 4 bases and J by 6 bases, leaving 13 bases between them. CDR3 region: CASSPGRHPGELFF. CDR3 coding DNA: TGCGCCAGCAGCCCCGGACGCCACCCCGGGGAGCTGTTTTTT.

The chain is built from TRBV5-6 and TRBJ2-3; D is uncertain. The CDR3 totals 15 residues. V was trimmed by 1 base and J by 3 bases, leaving 12 bases between them. The germline V gene has CDR1 SGHDT and CDR2 YYEEEE. CDR3 loop: CASSLSPSLTDTQYF. DNA for the CDR3: TGTGCCAGCAGCTTGAGCCCTTCGCTGACAGATACGCAGTATTTT.

The rearrangement uses TRBV7-3 and TRBJ2-6, with unresolved D. The CDR3 is 15 residues long. Germline lookup yields CDR1 SGHTA and CDR2 FQGTGA. Trimming left V 3 bases short and J 4 bases short, with 10 bases between. CDR3 bases: TGTGCCAGCAGCTTGACATCTTCCGGGGCCAACGTCCTGACTTTC. This encodes CASSLTSSGANVLTF.

This clonotype was counted a single time. This chain connects TRBV6-5 to TRBJ1-2; TRBD1 matches at 9 bases. Germline CDR1 is MNHEY and CDR2 is SVGAGI. Germline trimming cut 6 bases from V and 10 bases from J; bases unmatched to any gene: 9. This CDR3 is built from 13 residues. DNA of the CDR3: TGTGCCAGCAGGCTCGGACAGGGGCGCTTCTACACCTTC. It is translated as CASRLGQGRFYTF.